This passage covers 5 T cell receptor beta chains from one sample sequenced in a study of cytotoxic CD8 clonotypes in ibrutinib-treated CLL. Clones were sequenced by immunoSEQ multiplex PCR, and TCRdb holds only the in-frame ones, with some missing. This table has roughly 180,000 clones, approximately 80% appearing once. The sequencing used PBMCs, collected after 24 months of ibrutinib treatment. Source of these receptors: a human donor with chronic lymphocytic leukemia.

This rearrangement joins TRBV7-3 to TRBJ1-2, with 8 bases identical to TRBD1. CDR3 size: 13 residues. Trimming at V came to 4 bases and at J to 6 bases, leaving 4 bases not matched to a gene. The germline gives CDR1 SGHTA, CDR2 FQGTGA. This chain's CDR3 is CASSSGGGDGYTF. The CDR3 DNA follows: TGTGCCAGCAGCTCAGGGGGCGGCGATGGCTACACCTTC.

This chain joins TRBV18 and TRBJ2-5; tentatively, D is TRBD2 (6 bases). There are 15 residues in the CDR3. Deletions cut 0 bases from V and 5 bases from J, with 13 bases between. CDR1 is KGHSH, CDR2 LQKENI, per germline. CDR3 region: CASSPPASAGETQYF. In DNA, the CDR3 is TGTGCCAGCTCACCACCCGCTAGCGCCGGGGAGACCCAGTACTTC.

The chain is built from TRBV19 and TRBJ2-7, with 11 bases matching TRBD2. Looked up from germline, CDR1 is LNHDA and CDR2 is SQIVND (reference sequence). The ends lost 4 bases at V and 3 bases at J; junction bases unmatched: 5. This CDR3 region has 15 residues. CDR3 region: CASSTSGTSGYEQYF. The CDR3 nucleotides read TGTGCCAGTAGTACCTCCGGGACTAGCGGCTACGAGCAGTACTTC.

V usage is TRBV19 and J usage is TRBJ2-7; 10 bases line up with TRBD2. V dropped 5 bases and J dropped 3; count of bases not matched to a gene: 7. The CDR3 contains 15 residues. Germline V gives CDR1 LNHDA, CDR2 SQIVND (reference sequence). The CDR3, as DNA: TGTGCCAGTAGTTCTTTCTCTAGCGGGAGCTACGAGCAGTACTTC. Protein product: CASSSFSSGSYEQYF.

The genes are TRBV7-6 and TRBJ2-5; D is possibly TRBD1 (6 bases). This CDR3 is 14 amino acids long. Trimming took off 2 bases at V and 5 bases at J, with 12 bases between the two ends. CDR1 SGHVS and CDR2 FNYEAQ come from the germline V gene. CDR3 coding DNA: TGTGCCAGCAGCTTAAACAGGGTTGGGGAGACCCAGTACTTC. Its translation is CASSLNRVGETQYF.